Sequencing of this T cell receptor (beta chain) was carried out in a study of a mutant IDH1 vaccine in newly diagnosed glioma. V lost 2 bases and J 7 bases, leaving 14 bases between the germline ends. Germline V CDR1 and CDR2: SNHLY, FYNNEI. This CDR3 has 14 residues. Profiled with immunoSEQ multiplex PCR; TCRdb holds only in-frame clones, not every one. This table has tens of thousands of clones, roughly 82% appearing once. Time point given: week 47, end of study. A 20-mer mutant IDH1 peptide at 300 ug was injected subcutaneously with topical imiquimod. Scheduled for weeks 1, 3, 5, 7, 11, 15, 19 and 23, eight vaccinations were given to patients. The astrocytomas were IDH1-mutant, ATRX-negative, and WHO grade 3 or 4. This clone was observed a handful of times. Its antigen is currently unknown.

The clonotype originates from a middle-aged man with glioma. Some clones in this sample may be carry-over from other donors' samples. The rearrangement links TRBV2 to TRBJ1-2, with a possible D match to TRBD1 (6 bases). The material sequenced was PBMCs, taken from a glioma patient whose treatment included an IDH1 peptide vaccine. In DNA, the CDR3 is TGTGCCAGCAGTGAACTGTCCGGGGGCTTTGGCTACACCTTC. Translated: CASSELSGGFGYTF.